The 19 T cell receptor beta chains listed next were all sequenced from one sample in a study of a mutant IDH1 vaccine in newly diagnosed glioma. Method: immunoSEQ multiplex PCR; TCRdb's copy keeps in-frame clones and lacks some. The sample lists around 120,000 clones, 80% occurring once. The time point: week 11, during vaccination. A 20-mer mutant IDH1 peptide at 300 ug was injected subcutaneously with topical imiquimod. No cognate antigen is known for these TCRs. Sample: PBMCs, taken from a glioma patient whose treatment included an IDH1 peptide vaccine. Receptors originate from a man in his forties with glioma.

To note about this clone: An end of the junction differs from the germline gene, which may be a read error. Other DNA sequences in this sample translate to the same CDR3. The CDR3 protein is CASSLVRGYGYTF. As DNA, the CDR3 is TGTGCCAGTAGCTTAGTGCGGGGCTATGGCTACACCTTC. J is TRBJ1-2 and V is TRBV7-9; no definite D call. Germline lookup yields CDR1 SEHNR and CDR2 FQNEAQ (reference sequence). The CDR3 loop spans 13 amino acids.

This chain uses TRBV5-1 with TRBJ2-7; no reliable D call. This CDR3 is built from 13 residues. The germline V gene encodes CDR1 SGHRS and CDR2 YFSETQ. Between the trimmed V and J ends, which lost 4 bases and 6 bases, there was a span of 14 bases. The chain's CDR3 is CASSPGGTGEQYF. The DNA for the CDR3 is TGCGCCAGCAGCCCAGGTGGAACTGGCGAGCAGTACTTC.

CDR3 nucleotides: TGTGCCAGCAGCTCCCGACAGGGTTCGGAAGAGACCCAGTACTTC. It is translated as CASSSRQGSEETQYF. The chain carries TRBV7-9 and TRBJ2-5; 7 nucleotides agree with TRBD1. Germline assignment: CDR1 SEHNR and CDR2 FQNEAQ (reference sequence). The CDR3 consists of 15 residues. V lost 4 bases, J lost 3 bases, and 8 bases stayed unmatched.

The chain combines TRBV18 with TRBJ2-3, with 7 bases aligning to TRBD1. The CDR3 extends over 16 amino acids. Germline V CDR1 and CDR2: KGHSH, LQKENI. V gave up 5 bases and J gave up 2 bases; unmatched junction bases: 10. CDR3 DNA sequence: TGTGCCAGCTCAGAGATAGGACAGGATGACACAGATACGCAGTATTTT. It is translated as CASSEIGQDDTDTQYF.

There are a few counts of this clone. The chain has TRBV10-2 and TRBJ1-5; D is ambiguous. The CDR3 is made up of 13 amino acids. Trimming removed 7 bases from V and 0 bases from J, with 7 bases in between. CDR1 and CDR2 (germline): WSHSY, SAAADI. CDR3 coding DNA: TGCGCCAGCACGGTGACTAGCAATCAGCCCCAGCATTTT. Protein sequence: CASTVTSNQPQHF.

For this clone: Other DNA sequences from this sample encode an identical CDR3 as well. This chain joins TRBV6-6 and TRBJ1-2; possibly TRBD1 for D (6 bases). The CDR3 runs 14 residues. Between the trimmed V and J ends, which lost 0 bases and 6 bases, there was a span of 11 bases. Looked up from germline, CDR1 is MNHNY and CDR2 is SVGAGI (reference sequence). The CDR3 DNA reads as TGTGCCAGCAGTTACTCACGGCAGGGGCATGGCTACACCTTC. This gives the protein CASSYSRQGHGYTF.

Written as DNA, the CDR3 is TGTGCCAGCTCACCCAACAGGGGACTAGCGGGGACGCCCTACGAGCAGTACTTC. Translating it yields CASSPNRGLAGTPYEQYF. This chain connects TRBV18 to TRBJ2-7, with TRBD2 matching over 13 bases. Germline V gene sequence: CDR1 KGHSH, CDR2 LQKENI. V dropped 3 bases and J dropped 2; count of bases not matched to a gene: 10. The length of the CDR3 is 18 residues.

This clone has a handful of counts. The gene calls are TRBV21-1 and TRBJ1-5; the table's D call, TRBD1, has no DNA check behind it. TRBV21-1 is given as a pseudogene. The CDR3 extends over 14 amino acids. CDR3 region: CASSKSDRVQPQHF. The CDR3 nucleotides are TGTGCCAGCAGCAAAAGTGACAGGGTCCAGCCCCAGCATTTT.

This clone showed up just a few times. CDR3 amino acids: CASSIRTNTDTQYF. The CDR3 nucleotides read TGTGCCAGTAGTATTCGGACCAACACAGATACGCAGTATTTT. The chain is built from TRBV19 and TRBJ2-3; D remains ambiguous. The CDR3 length is 14 residues. Between the trimmed V and J ends, which lost 3 bases and 2 bases, there was a span of 9 bases. In germline, CDR1 is LNHDA, CDR2 SQIVND (reference sequence).

This clone was picked up a small number of times. The chain links TRBV18 to TRBJ1-5, with TRBD1 identical over 7 bases. With 6 bases clipped from V and 11 bases from J, the junction kept 10 bases outside the gene matches. Germline V gene data show CDR1 as KGHSH and CDR2 as LQKENI. This CDR3 spans 13 amino acids. The CDR3 loop is CASSLTGVGAQHF. For the CDR3, the DNA is TGTGCCAGCTCGCTCACAGGGGTCGGAGCCCAGCATTTT.

The genes are TRBV6-5 and TRBJ1-2, with D maybe TRBD1 (5 bases). Germline values: CDR1 MNHEY, CDR2 SVGAGI. V lost 7 bases, J lost 8 bases, and 20 bases lay in between. The CDR3 loop spans 14 amino acids. The CDR3 loop reads CASIDALGARGYTF. The CDR3 coding sequence is TGTGCCAGCATCGACGCCTTAGGGGCGCGAGGCTACACCTTC.

In its sample, this clone was seen a few times. The chain has TRBV23-1 and TRBJ2-7; unclear D gene. TRBV23-1 is recorded as an ORF, its role being uncertain. This CDR3 contains 15 residues. Deletions cut 2 bases from V and 0 bases from J, with 11 bases between. CDR3 sequence reads: CASSQKERSSYEQYF. In DNA form, the CDR3 reads TGCGCCAGCAGTCAAAAAGAACGGAGCTCCTACGAGCAGTACTTC.

V is TRBV7-9 and J is TRBJ1-1; no firm D call. This CDR3 has 14 residues. CDR1 and CDR2 (germline): SEHNR, FQNEAQ (reference sequence). Deletions cut 2 bases from V and 0 bases from J, with 7 bases between. CDR3 loop: CASSLNLMNTEAFF. The CDR3 bases are TGTGCCAGCAGCTTAAACCTCATGAACACTGAAGCTTTCTTT. The variable domain in full, with the rest retrieved from reference TRBV7-9 and TRBJ1-1, is DTGVSQNPRHKITKRGQNVTFRCDPISEHNRLYWYRQTLGQGPEFLTYFQNEAQLEKSRLLSDRFSAERPKGSFSTLEIQRTEQGDSAMYLCASSLNLMNTEAFFGQGTRLTVV.

The chain has TRBV18 and TRBJ2-7, with D possibly matching TRBD1 (7 bases). The germline gives CDR1 KGHSH, CDR2 LQKENI. The CDR3 covers 14 residues. V was shortened by 4 bases and J by 7 bases, with 17 bases between the two germline ends. The CDR3, as DNA: TGTGCCAGCTCACTGCGGGAACAGGGGAATGAGCAGTACTTC. It translates to CASSLREQGNEQYF. Full variable domain (missing parts from reference TRBV18 and TRBJ2-7): NAGVMQNPRHLVRRRGQEARLRCSPMKGHSHVYWYRQLPEEGLKFMVYLQKENIIDESGMPKERFSAEFPKEGPSILRIQQVVRGDSAAYFCASSLREQGNEQYFGPGTRLTVT.

The chain combines TRBV14 with TRBJ2-5; D gene uncertain. The CDR3 runs 15 residues. Trimming removed 4 bases at V and 7 bases at J, with 19 bases between. Germline CDR1 reads SGHDN; CDR2 reads FVKESK. CDR3 DNA sequence: TGTGCCAGCAGCCCTTCCCAGCAAGGTTTGGGGACCCAGTACTTC. Its translation is CASSPSQQGLGTQYF.

The CDR3 nucleotides read TGTGCCAGCAGCGTAGGTCTAGGGAGCACAGATACGCAGTATTTT. Encoded protein: CASSVGLGSTDTQYF. V gene TRBV9 combines with J gene TRBJ2-3; D is unclear. The ends were cut back, 0 bases at V and 0 bases at J, with 8 bases in the middle. The CDR3 runs to 15 residues. Germline CDR1 and CDR2: SGDLS and YYNGEE.

The genes are TRBV9 and TRBJ1-5; no firm D call. The V end was cut by 1 base, the J end by 1 base, with 3 bases between. The CDR3 consists of 13 residues. In germline, CDR1 is SGDLS, CDR2 YYNGEE. The CDR3 DNA reads TGTGCCAGCAGCGTATACAGCAATCAGCCCCAGCATTTT. Translating it yields CASSVYSNQPQHF.

This chain connects TRBV5-4 to TRBJ2-6; D possibly corresponds to TRBD1 (5 bases). The CDR3 contains 15 residues. CDR1 SGHNT and CDR2 YYREEE come from the germline V gene (reference sequence). With 1 base removed from V and 0 bases from J, the gap between germline ends came to 5 bases. The CDR3 DNA is TGTGCCAGCAGCTTGAGGGGCTCTGGGGCCAACGTCCTGACTTTC. Amino acids: CASSLRGSGANVLTF.

V is TRBV27 and J is TRBJ2-2; D might be TRBD2 (5 bases). CDR1 is MNHEY and CDR2 is SMNVEV in the germline V gene (reference sequence). V shed 3 bases and J shed 1 base, with 21 bases lying between them. CDR3 length: 19 amino acids. CDR3 coding DNA: TGTGCCAGCAGTTTTAACCCCCCGGGGAAAGTGTTGAACACCGGGGAGCTGTTTTTT. Translation: CASSFNPPGKVLNTGELFF.